This T cell receptor beta chain stems from a study of control samples from healthy donors and cancer patients. Generated by immunoSEQ multiplex PCR, the TCRdb table keeps only in-frame clones and is missing some. The table has approximately 58,000 clones, more than 70% seen once. This clonotype originated in a woman aged 60-75 years with lung cancer. The sequenced sample consisted of PBMCs.

CDR3 bases: TGTGCCAGCAGCCCCTACGGACAGGGGGCCGGAAACACCATATATTTT. It translates to CASSPYGQGAGNTIYF. The chain links TRBV4-2 to TRBJ1-3; TRBD1 agrees at 11 bases. Germline trimming cut 4 bases from V and 4 bases from J; bases unmatched to any gene: 6. Germline loops: CDR1 LGHNA, CDR2 YNFKEQ. The CDR3 has 16 residues.